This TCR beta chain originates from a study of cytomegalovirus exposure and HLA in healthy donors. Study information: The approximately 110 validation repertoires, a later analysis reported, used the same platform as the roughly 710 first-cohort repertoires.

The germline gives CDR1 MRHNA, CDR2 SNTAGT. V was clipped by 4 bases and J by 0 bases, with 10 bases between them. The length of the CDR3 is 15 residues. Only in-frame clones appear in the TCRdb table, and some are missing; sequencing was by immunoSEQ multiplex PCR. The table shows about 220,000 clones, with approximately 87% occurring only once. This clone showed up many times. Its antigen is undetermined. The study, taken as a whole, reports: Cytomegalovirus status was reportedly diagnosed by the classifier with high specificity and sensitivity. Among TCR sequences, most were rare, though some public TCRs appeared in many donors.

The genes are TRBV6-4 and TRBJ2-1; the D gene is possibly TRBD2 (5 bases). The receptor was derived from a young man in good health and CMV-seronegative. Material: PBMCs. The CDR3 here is CASSASGSSYNEQFF. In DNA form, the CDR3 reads TGTGCCAGCAGTGCAAGCGGTAGCTCCTACAATGAGCAGTTCTTC.